This TCR beta chain was retrieved from a study of T cell responses to AZD1222 COVID-19 vaccine (dated by TCRdb to the early 2020s). Describing the broader study: Because spike-specific TCR depth and breadth did not differ between the two schedules, AZD1222 recipients who got a second dose at roughly 4 weeks were pooled with those who got a second dose at roughly 12 weeks. A total of just over 230 trial participants underwent TCR sequencing, of whom roughly 210 had received two doses of AZD1222 and some 25 had received two doses of the MenACWY control vaccine. Trial participants were enrolled by age into 18-55, 56-69 and 70-plus year subgroups, with about 150, 28 and 57 TCR-sequenced participants respectively. What the research found in general, with its limitations: Nearly half of unique spike-specific TCRs reportedly recognized epitopes outside regions mutated in the B.1.351 and B.1.1.7 variants. A significant rise in spike-specific TCR breadth and depth was observed after two AZD1222 doses relative to day 0 and relative to MenACWY recipients. The vaccine-associated CD4 TCRs covered the entire spike protein, and the dominant responses fell in regions 160-218 and 743-854. The 56-69-year group was small, and its depth increase did not reach significance, likely because of low power. Because no day 14 peak-response samples were available, the repertoires could be characterized only after the peak T cell response. Conclusions about previously exposed vaccinees are limited because only a handful of AZD1222 recipients were SARS-CoV-2 seropositive at baseline. Participants were mostly white British, with more females than males. The authors suggested clonal diversity may have been underestimated.

The meaning of the sample's time point label: baseline before first vaccination. Vaccinee samples were obtained from the UK trials COV001 and COV002, which included a single-blind randomized controlled phase 2/3 trial of AZD1222 (ChAdOx1 nCoV-19) in healthy adults. For TCRbeta chain sequencing, PBMC samples were collected from trial participants at day 0 and at day 28 after the second dose. Taken from cysteine to phenylalanine, the CDR3 has 15 residues. Solely the CDR3 DNA is kept, with 45 bases framed from the first base. CDR1 MNHEY and CDR2 SMNVEV are derived from the germline V gene (reference sequence). Between the V and J ends, shortened by 3 bases and 5 bases respectively, the junction contains 16 bases. The CDR3 regions of human TCRbeta chains were subjected to immunosequencing. The study's own analysis went as follows. TCRs in the repertoires were compared against a reference library of SARS-CoV-2-specific TCRs that had been generated with the MIRA antigen-specificity platform. Breadth meant the fraction of unique TCRs that were SARS-CoV-2-associated, whereas depth meant the fraction of total T cells that were SARS-CoV-2-associated. Using the MIRA data, each spike-specific TCR was assigned both to the spike region to which the TCR was reactive and to a CD4 or CD8 class. Log10-transformed breadth and depth values were compared by one-way ANOVA with Sidak's multiple comparisons tests. TCRdb holds this immuneACCESS table with in-frame rearrangements only. Some clones are missing; in checked studies, unresolved V genes explain under half, and the rest has no known cause. V and J calls and clone size are given by that table; D and trimming were obtained from the DNA. This sample lists about 120,000 clones; over 75% were detected once. Approximately 3.5% of the sample is in the top ten clones.

Concerning this clone: Its antigen remains unidentified. There are no base qualities to consult, and no much larger clone falls within one base.

The TCR comes from an adult in good health. The sequence is built from TRBV27 and TRBJ2-5, with the D gene call left open. The sample here was peripheral blood, taken on day 0 of AZD1222 vaccination. The bases read TGTGCCAGCAGTTTCTTATCAGAGTATTTTGAGACCCAGTACTTC. The encoded protein is CASSFLSEYFETQYF.